The 25 T cell receptor beta chains below come from one sample, sequenced in a study of OX40 agonist ivuxolimab in advanced cancers. Only in-frame clones appear in the TCRdb table, and some are missing; sequencing was by immunoSEQ multiplex PCR. Of under 100,000 clones listed, approximately 80% were seen once; the top ten hold about 5.5%. Source: CD4+ or CD8+ T cells sorted from blood, taken in a trial of the OX40 agonist ivuxolimab. These receptors came from an adult with an advanced solid tumor such as melanoma, head and neck, liver or kidney cancer.

The chain combines TRBV28 with TRBJ2-7; 7 nucleotides align to TRBD2. Trimming removed 5 bases from V and 6 bases from J; junction bases left unmatched: 7. Per germline, CDR1 MDHEN and CDR2 SYDVKM. CDR3 length: 13 amino acids. Written as DNA, the CDR3 is TGTGCCAGCAGTCCGATGGGGAGGGGCGAGCAGTACTTC. Residues: CASSPMGRGEQYF. The full variable domain, completed using reference TRBV28 and TRBJ2-7, is DVKVTQSSRYLVKRTGEKVFLECVQDMDHENMFWYRQDPGLGLRLIYFSYDVKMKEKGDIPEGYSVSREKKERFSLILESASTNQTSMYLCASSPMGRGEQYFGPGTRLTVT.

The V call is TRBV18, the J call TRBJ1-5; D gene unclear. The germline V gene encodes CDR1 KGHSH and CDR2 LQKENI. The length of the CDR3 is 15 residues. V was cut by 6 bases and J by 4 bases, with 16 bases left in between. The CDR3 spells CASSLSPPLNQPQHF. In nucleotides, the CDR3 is TGTGCCAGCTCCCTTTCTCCGCCCCTAAATCAGCCCCAGCATTTT.

The V call is TRBV11-2, the J call TRBJ2-3; TRBD2 matches 11 bases. Germline-derived CDR1 and CDR2 are SGHAT and FQNNGV. The CDR3 is 16 residues long. Losses at the gene ends were 4 bases for V and 0 bases for J; bases not matched to a gene: 3. The CDR3 loop is CASSSLAGGSTDTQYF. DNA for the CDR3: TGTGCCAGCAGCTCGTTAGCGGGAGGGAGCACAGATACGCAGTATTTT. The full variable domain, its missing parts supplied by reference TRBV11-2 and TRBJ2-3, is EAGVAQSPRYKIIEKRQSVAFWCNPISGHATLYWYQQILGQGPKLLIQFQNNGVVDDSQLPKDRFSAERLKGVDSTLKIQPAKLEDSAVYLCASSSLAGGSTDTQYFGPGTRLTVL.

Only one count was recorded for this clone. This chain connects TRBV7-2 to TRBJ1-4, with a weak D call TRBD1 (5 bases). Trimming pared 1 base from V and 8 bases from J, leaving 14 bases between. The CDR3 sequence is 15 residues long. Looked up from germline, CDR1 is SGHTA and CDR2 is FQGNSA. CDR3 nucleotides: TGTGCCAGCAGCTTAGAGATAGGGACGGGGGAAAAACTGTTTTTT. The encoded protein is CASSLEIGTGEKLFF.

Worth noting for this clone: Other nucleotide sequences from this sample produce the same CDR3. This chain joins TRBV19 and TRBJ2-7, with a weak D call TRBD2 (6 bases). Trimming removed 1 base from V and 1 base from J, with 8 bases in between. CDR1 and CDR2 from the germline V gene are LNHDA and SQIVND (reference sequence). The CDR3 extends over 14 amino acids. The CDR3 protein is CASSIVEGSYEQYF. The CDR3 nucleotides are TGTGCCAGTAGTATAGTGGAGGGATCCTACGAGCAGTACTTC.

This clone has just a few counts. The chain joins TRBV7-3 to TRBJ1-1, with D possibly matching TRBD1 (5 bases). The CDR3 spans 14 residues. Germline V CDR1 and CDR2: SGHTA, FQGTGA. The germline V and J ends were trimmed by 2 bases and 6 bases, with 13 bases remaining between them. The DNA for the CDR3 is TGTGCCAGCAGCTTACAGGGATCGAATTCTGAAGCTTTCTTT. Translating gives CASSLQGSNSEAFF.

The DNA for the CDR3 is TGTGCCAGCTCACCGGGGGCCTCCTACGAGCAGTACTTC. Translation: CASSPGASYEQYF. V gene TRBV18 combines with J gene TRBJ2-7, with TRBD1 as a possible D gene (6 bases). CDR3 length: 13 residues. Trimming took 3 bases from V and 0 from J, leaving 6 bases between them. Germline V lookup: CDR1 KGHSH, CDR2 LQKENI.

V and J are TRBV19 and TRBJ2-3; D gene unclear. Germline lookup yields CDR1 LNHDA and CDR2 SQIVND (reference sequence). The V end lost 3 bases, the J end lost 2 bases, and 9 bases lay between the germline ends. The CDR3 spans 14 residues. The CDR3 DNA reads as TGTGCCAGTAGTATTAGCTCTGCCACAGATACGCAGTATTTT. Protein product: CASSISSATDTQYF.

J is TRBJ1-3 and V is TRBV12-5; no definite D call. The CDR3 is 17 residues long. Germline values: CDR1 LGHNT, CDR2 FRNRAP. Between the trimmed V and J ends, which lost 4 bases and 2 bases, there was a span of 18 bases. The CDR3 reads CASGSITGFPPGNTIYF. The CDR3 DNA reads as TGTGCTAGTGGTTCAATTACGGGTTTCCCGCCTGGAAACACCATATATTTT.

V gene TRBV14 combines with J gene TRBJ1-4; D not resolved. Germline values: CDR1 SGHDN, CDR2 FVKESK. V was shortened by 1 base and J by 7 bases, with 16 bases between the two germline ends. This CDR3 has 16 residues. The CDR3 DNA reads TGTGCCAGCAGCCAAGGGCTGCCGGGATTTGGTGAAAAACTGTTTTTT. It is translated as CASSQGLPGFGEKLFF.

This sequence joins TRBV21-1 and TRBJ2-5; the DNA was not used to check the table's D call, TRBD2. TRBV21-1 is shown as a pseudogene. This CDR3 has 18 amino acids. The CDR3: CASSKAGGTSGVRETQYF. CDR3 sequence (DNA): TGTGCCAGCAGCAAAGCAGGAGGGACTAGCGGGGTGCGAGAGACCCAGTACTTC.

The gene calls are TRBV19 and TRBJ1-3; D gene uncertain. From germline, CDR1 is LNHDA and CDR2 SQIVND (reference sequence). The CDR3 contains 15 residues. V lost 4 bases and J 2 bases, leaving 12 bases between the germline ends. Written as DNA, the CDR3 is TGTGCCAGTAGTACTTCGGAGGGTCCTGGAAACACCATATATTTT. Translating gives CASSTSEGPGNTIYF.

The genes are TRBV9 and TRBJ2-7; D is possibly TRBD1 or TRBD2 (5 bases each). Germline loops: CDR1 SGDLS, CDR2 YYNGEE. The CDR3 is 14 amino acids. Trimming left V 5 bases short and J 4 bases short, with 16 bases between. The CDR3 spells CASSLGTEPYEQYF. The CDR3 DNA is TGTGCCAGCAGTCTCGGGACCGAGCCTTACGAGCAGTACTTC. Full variable domain (outside the CDR3, taken from reference TRBV9 and TRBJ2-7): DSGVTQTPKHLITATGQRVTLRCSPRSGDLSVYWYQQSLDQGLQFLIQYYNGEERAKGNILERFSAQQFPDLHSELNLSSLELGDSALYFCASSLGTEPYEQYFGPGTRLTVT.

V usage is TRBV14 and J usage is TRBJ2-6; 8 nucleotides align to TRBD1. Germline V CDR1 and CDR2: SGHDN, FVKESK. With 4 bases clipped from V and 1 base from J, the junction kept 6 bases outside the gene matches. The CDR3 runs to 17 residues. CDR3 protein: CASSRRGLESGANVLTF. In nucleotides, the CDR3 is TGTGCCAGCAGCCGCAGGGGGCTAGAGTCTGGGGCCAACGTCCTGACTTTC.

The V call is TRBV11-3, the J call TRBJ2-3; 9 nucleotides line up with TRBD2. The CDR3 contains 18 residues. CDR1 is SGHNT and CDR2 is YENEEA in the germline V gene. The junction had 12 bases not matched to a gene; V was cut back by 1 base and J by 4 bases. The CDR3 nucleotides are TGTGCCAGCAGCTTAGGCAAGGTTAGCGGGAGTGGGTCAGATACGCAGTATTTT. It yields the protein CASSLGKVSGSGSDTQYF. The variable domain in full, with the rest retrieved from reference TRBV11-3 and TRBJ2-3, is EAGVVQSPRYKIIEKKQPVAFWCNPISGHNTLYWYLQNLGQGPELLIRYENEEAVDDSQLPKDRFSAERLKGVDSTLKIQPAELGDSAVYLCASSLGKVSGSGSDTQYFGPGTRLTVL.

V usage is TRBV5-3 and J usage is TRBJ2-2, with 10 bases that match TRBD2. TRBV5-3 is labeled an ORF, and its function is uncertain. The CDR3 has 19 residues. V trimming: 3 bases; J trimming: 1 base; junction bases outside the gene matches: 12. CDR3 loop: CARSSGGLAGDRNTGELFF. CDR3 nucleotides: TGTGCCAGAAGCTCGGGTGGGCTAGCGGGGGATAGGAACACCGGGGAGCTGTTTTTT.

The V call is TRBV5-8, the J call TRBJ1-4; tentative D call: TRBD1 (5 bases). CDR1 is SGHTS and CDR2 is YDEGEE in the germline V gene. This CDR3 has 14 amino acids. V was shortened by 5 bases and J by 0 bases, with 8 bases between the two germline ends. In nucleotides, the CDR3 is TGTGCCAGCAGGTCGACAGCAACTAATGAAAAACTGTTTTTT. It yields the protein CASRSTATNEKLFF.

The rearrangement joins TRBV4-1 to TRBJ2-1; no clear D. V dropped 0 bases and J dropped 4 bases, with 4 bases sitting between them. The germline gives CDR1 MGHRA, CDR2 YSYEKL. The CDR3 contains 13 residues. The CDR3 sequence is CASSQESYNEQFF. CDR3 nucleotide sequence: TGCGCCAGCAGCCAAGAATCTTACAATGAGCAGTTCTTC.

This chain links TRBV7-9 with TRBJ2-7; TRBD1 agrees at 9 bases. The germline CDR1 and CDR2 sequences are SEHNR and FQNEAQ (reference sequence). J gave up 4 bases and V 4 bases, and 11 bases lay outside the gene matches. The CDR3 spans 16 residues. As DNA, the CDR3 is TGTGCCAGCAGCTCCCAGGGACAGGGAAGCGGTTACGAGCAGTACTTC. This translates into CASSSQGQGSGYEQYF.

V gene TRBV5-1 combines with J gene TRBJ2-3; TRBD1 aligns across 7 bases. Germline CDR1 is SGHRS and CDR2 is YFSETQ. The CDR3 has 16 residues. V trimming: 0 bases; J trimming: 2 bases; junction bases outside the gene matches: 6. The CDR3 DNA is TGCGCCAGCAGCTTGGGAGGGACAGCCCTCACAGATACGCAGTATTTT. It is translated as CASSLGGTALTDTQYF.

V and J are TRBV2 and TRBJ1-1, with 9 bases that match TRBD1. This CDR3 is 12 amino acids long. V shed 9 bases and J 5 bases; nucleotides not matched to a gene: 4. Germline loops: CDR1 SNHLY, CDR2 FYNNEI. As DNA, the CDR3 is TGTGCCAGTGGACAGGGGAAGACTGAAGCTTTCTTT. It yields the protein CASGQGKTEAFF.

The chain uses TRBV7-2 and TRBJ1-2, with a tentative D call TRBD1 (6 bases). The V end was cut by 6 bases, the J end by 6 bases, with 20 bases between. CDR1 SGHTA and CDR2 FQGNSA come from the germline V gene. The length of the CDR3 is 15 residues. The CDR3, as DNA: TGTGCCAGCAGTTCCTCCTCGACAGGTTACCATGGCTACACCTTC. Translation gives CASSSSSTGYHGYTF.

The V and J genes are TRBV7-3 and TRBJ2-2; no firm D call. CDR3 length: 11 residues. The V gene's germline CDR1 is SGHTA and CDR2 FQGTGA. V was cut by 3 bases and J by 4 bases, with 0 bases left in between. As DNA, the CDR3 is TGTGCCAGCAGCTTCACCGGGGAGCTGTTTTTT. It yields the protein CASSFTGELFF.

This clone was counted between two and nine times. V is TRBV27 and J is TRBJ1-2; D is ambiguous. CDR3 length: 15 amino acids. Germline values: CDR1 MNHEY, CDR2 SMNVEV (reference sequence). V lost 6 bases to trimming and J lost 4 bases, with 18 bases between them. The CDR3 sequence: CASRPEFGVGYGYTF. The CDR3 coding sequence is TGTGCCAGCAGACCGGAGTTTGGGGTTGGCTATGGCTACACCTTC.

The chain has TRBV5-4 and TRBJ1-1, with D unresolved. Germline CDR1 is SGHNT and CDR2 is YYREEE (reference sequence). There are 12 residues in the CDR3. Between the trimmed V and J ends, which lost 5 bases and 5 bases, there was a span of 10 bases. The chain's CDR3 is CASSSKGTEAFF. DNA of the CDR3: TGTGCCAGCAGTTCAAAGGGTACTGAAGCTTTCTTT.